This T cell receptor (beta chain) originates from a study of control samples from healthy donors and cancer patients (dated by TCRdb to about 2020). Comment on this clone: Its binding antigen is unknown. The input lacks base qualities; no much larger clone sits a single base away.

The CDR3, from cysteine to phenylalanine, totals 14 residues. Left in the record is the CDR3 DNA by itself, 42 bases read in frame from the first base. The germline V gene yields MNHEY for CDR1 and SVGAGI for CDR2. Trimming accounts for 5 bases at V and 4 bases at J, while the number of junction bases matched to no gene is 7. Library construction relied on the immunoSEQ multiplex PCR assay. TCRdb's version of the immuneACCESS table is confined to in-frame rearrangements and falls short of the full clone set. An unresolved V gene accounts for under half of the shortfall where checked; the remainder is of unknown origin. A total of 100,000 to 130,000 clones appear in this sample, approximately 84% of them only once. The ten most abundant clones make up 6.5% of the sample.

This receptor was identified in a man aged 18 to 30 in good health. The sample taken for sequencing was blood. The sequence is built from TRBV6-5 and TRBJ1-1, with 7 middle bases fitting TRBD1. The bases read TGTGCCAGCAGTCAGAGGGGGCCCACCACTGAAGCTTTCTTT. The encoded protein is CASSQRGPTTEAFF.